The clone carrying this T cell receptor (beta chain) has only a few counts. Using immunoSEQ multiplex PCR, the repertoire was profiled, and TCRdb retains in-frame clones only, with some absent. The data hold fewer than 15,000 clones, with around four fifths observed a single time. This CDR3 has 15 amino acids. V was cut by 1 base and J by 6 bases, with 15 bases left in between. Germline CDR1 and CDR2: SGHVS and FQNEAQ. This sample was included in a study of ipilimumab plus nivolumab after autologous stem cell transplantation. Dosing: nivolumab 3 mg/kg IV, weeks 1, 4, 7, 10, then every two weeks to week 26.

The sample was PBMCs, taken in a trial of ipilimumab plus nivolumab as post-transplant consolidation. The receptor's source is a male donor with diffuse large B-cell lymphoma. The chain links TRBV7-8 to TRBJ1-1; D is ambiguous. Here the CDR3 reads CASSLDPHPAAEAFF. DNA for the CDR3: TGTGCCAGCAGCTTAGATCCCCATCCGGCCGCTGAAGCTTTCTTT. Full variable domain (missing parts from reference TRBV7-8 and TRBJ1-1): GAGVSQSPRYKVAKRGQDVALRCDPISGHVSLFWYQQALGQGPEFLTYFQNEAQLDKSGLPSDRFFAERPEGSVSTLKIQRTQQEDSAVYLCASSLDPHPAAEAFFGQGTRLTVV.